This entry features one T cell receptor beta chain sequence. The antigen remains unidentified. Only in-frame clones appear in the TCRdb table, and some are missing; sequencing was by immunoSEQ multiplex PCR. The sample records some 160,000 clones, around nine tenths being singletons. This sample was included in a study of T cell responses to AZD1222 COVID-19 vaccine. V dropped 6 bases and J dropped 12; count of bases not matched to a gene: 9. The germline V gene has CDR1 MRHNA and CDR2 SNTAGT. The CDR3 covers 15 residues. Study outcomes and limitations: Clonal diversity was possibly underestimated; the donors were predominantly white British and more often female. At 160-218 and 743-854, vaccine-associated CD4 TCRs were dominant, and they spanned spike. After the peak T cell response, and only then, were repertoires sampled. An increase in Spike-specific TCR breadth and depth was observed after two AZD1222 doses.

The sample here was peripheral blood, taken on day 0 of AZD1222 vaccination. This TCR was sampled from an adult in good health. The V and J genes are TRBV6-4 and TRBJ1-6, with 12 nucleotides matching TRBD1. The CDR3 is CASSSGQGASQPLHF. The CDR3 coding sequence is TGTGCCAGCAGCTCGGGACAGGGGGCCTCTCAACCCCTCCACTTT.